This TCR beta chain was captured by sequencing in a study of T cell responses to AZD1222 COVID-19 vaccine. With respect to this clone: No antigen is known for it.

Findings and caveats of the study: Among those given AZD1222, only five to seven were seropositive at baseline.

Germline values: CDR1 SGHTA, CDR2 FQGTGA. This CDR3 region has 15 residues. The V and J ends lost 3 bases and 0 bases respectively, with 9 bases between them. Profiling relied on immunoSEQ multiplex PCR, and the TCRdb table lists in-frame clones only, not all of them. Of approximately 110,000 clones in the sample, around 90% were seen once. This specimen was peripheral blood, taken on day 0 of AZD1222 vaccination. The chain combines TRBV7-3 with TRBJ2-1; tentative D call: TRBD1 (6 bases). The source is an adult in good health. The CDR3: CASSFSRGSYNEQFF. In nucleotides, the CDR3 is TGTGCCAGCAGCTTCTCCAGGGGCTCCTACAATGAGCAGTTCTTC.